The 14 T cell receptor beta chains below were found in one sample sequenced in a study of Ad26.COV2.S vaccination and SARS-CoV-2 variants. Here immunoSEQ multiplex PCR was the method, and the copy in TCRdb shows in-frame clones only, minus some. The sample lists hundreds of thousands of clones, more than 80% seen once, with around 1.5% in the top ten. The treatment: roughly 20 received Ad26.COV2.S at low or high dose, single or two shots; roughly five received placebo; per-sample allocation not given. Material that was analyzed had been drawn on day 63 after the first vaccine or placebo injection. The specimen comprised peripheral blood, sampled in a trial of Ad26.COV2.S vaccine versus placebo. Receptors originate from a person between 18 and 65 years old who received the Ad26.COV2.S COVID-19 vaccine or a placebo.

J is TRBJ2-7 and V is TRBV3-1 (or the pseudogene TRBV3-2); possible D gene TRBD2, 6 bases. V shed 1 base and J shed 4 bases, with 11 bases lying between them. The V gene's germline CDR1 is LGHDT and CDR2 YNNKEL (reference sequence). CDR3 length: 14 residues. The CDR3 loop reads CASSQGRERYEQYF. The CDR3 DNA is TGTGCCAGCAGCCAAGGTCGGGAGAGGTACGAGCAGTACTTC.

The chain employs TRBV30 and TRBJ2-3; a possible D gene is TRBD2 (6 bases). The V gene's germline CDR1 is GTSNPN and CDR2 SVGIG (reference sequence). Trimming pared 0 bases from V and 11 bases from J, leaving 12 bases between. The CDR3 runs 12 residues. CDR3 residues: CAWSVGGSGQYF. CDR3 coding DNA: TGTGCCTGGAGTGTAGGAGGGAGCGGGCAGTATTTT.

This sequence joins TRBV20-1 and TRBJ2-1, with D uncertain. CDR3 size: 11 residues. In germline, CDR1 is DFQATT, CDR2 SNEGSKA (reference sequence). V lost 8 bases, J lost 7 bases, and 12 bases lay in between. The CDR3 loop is CSPTWGNEQFF. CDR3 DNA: TGCAGTCCCACCTGGGGTAATGAGCAGTTCTTC.

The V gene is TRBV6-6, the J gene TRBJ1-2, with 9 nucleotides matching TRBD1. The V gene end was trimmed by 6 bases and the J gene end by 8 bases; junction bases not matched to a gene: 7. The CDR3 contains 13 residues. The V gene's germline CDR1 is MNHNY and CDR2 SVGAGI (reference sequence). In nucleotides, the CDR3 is TGTGCCAGCAGGTACGGACAGGGGTACGGCTACACCTTC. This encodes CASRYGQGYGYTF.

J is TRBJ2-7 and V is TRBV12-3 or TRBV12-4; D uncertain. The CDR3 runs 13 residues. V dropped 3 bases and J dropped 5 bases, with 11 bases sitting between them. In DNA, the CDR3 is TGTGCCAGCAGTTTGGAAGGGTCCCACGAGCAGTACTTC. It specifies CASSLEGSHEQYF.

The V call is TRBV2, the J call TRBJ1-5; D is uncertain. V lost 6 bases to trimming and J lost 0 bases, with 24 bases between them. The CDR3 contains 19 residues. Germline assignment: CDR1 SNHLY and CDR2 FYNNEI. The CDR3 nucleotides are TGTGCCAGCAGAGGGTCGGTTGCAGAAAGGTTTTTTAGCAATCAGCCCCAGCATTTT. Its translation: CASRGSVAERFFSNQPQHF.

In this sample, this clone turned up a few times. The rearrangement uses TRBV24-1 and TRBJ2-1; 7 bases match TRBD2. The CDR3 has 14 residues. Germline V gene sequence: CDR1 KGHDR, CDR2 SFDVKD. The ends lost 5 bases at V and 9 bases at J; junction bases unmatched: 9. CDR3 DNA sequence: TGTGCCACCAGTGGACGGACTAGTATCAGTGAGCAGTTCTTC. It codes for CATSGRTSISEQFF.

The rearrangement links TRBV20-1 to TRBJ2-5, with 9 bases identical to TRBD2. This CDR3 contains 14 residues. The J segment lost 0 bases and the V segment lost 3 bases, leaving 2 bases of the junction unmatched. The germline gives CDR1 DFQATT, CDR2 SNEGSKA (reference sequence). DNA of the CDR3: TGCAGTGCTAGTTTAGCGGGGGACCAAGAGACCCAGTACTTC. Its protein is CSASLAGDQETQYF.

DNA of the CDR3: TGCGCCAGCAGCCCAGGACAGAACACCGGGGAGCTGTTTTTT. Amino acids: CASSPGQNTGELFF. The chain couples TRBV5-1 to TRBJ2-2, with a tentative D call TRBD1 (5 bases). CDR3 length: 14 residues. Germline assignment: CDR1 SGHRS and CDR2 YFSETQ. Trimming pared 4 bases from V and 1 base from J, leaving 8 bases between.

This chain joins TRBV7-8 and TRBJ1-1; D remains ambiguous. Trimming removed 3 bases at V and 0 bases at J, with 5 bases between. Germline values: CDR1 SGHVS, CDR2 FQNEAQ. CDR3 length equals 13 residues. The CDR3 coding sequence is TGTGCCAGCAGCTTTTCGGTGAACACTGAAGCTTTCTTT. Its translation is CASSFSVNTEAFF.

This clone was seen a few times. The CDR3 sequence: CASSQVRENSPLHF. The CDR3 DNA reads TGTGCCAGCAGCCAAGTACGGGAGAATTCACCCCTCCACTTT. The rearrangement joins TRBV3-1 (or the pseudogene TRBV3-2) to TRBJ1-6; D is unresolved. CDR1 is LGHDT and CDR2 is YNNKEL in the germline V gene (reference sequence). The germline V and J ends were trimmed by 1 base and 7 bases, with 8 bases remaining between them. The CDR3 is 14 amino acids.

CDR3 in DNA: TGTGCCACCAGCAGAGCTAGCAATCAGCCCCAGCATTTT. Residues: CATSRASNQPQHF. This rearrangement joins TRBV15 to TRBJ1-5; no clear D gene. CDR1 is LNHNV and CDR2 is YYDKDF in the germline V gene (reference sequence). Trimming pared 1 base from V and 0 bases from J, leaving 1 base between. The CDR3 extends over 13 amino acids.

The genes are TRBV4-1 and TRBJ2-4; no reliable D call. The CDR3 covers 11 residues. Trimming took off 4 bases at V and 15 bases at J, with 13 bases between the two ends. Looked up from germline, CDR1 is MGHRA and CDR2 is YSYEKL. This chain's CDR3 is CASSPVLLGYF. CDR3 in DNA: TGCGCCAGCAGCCCCGTCCTCCTCGGGTACTTC.

The chain's CDR3 is CAISDGGLGNTIYF. The CDR3 DNA reads TGTGCCATCAGTGATGGGGGACTTGGAAACACCATATATTTT. The chain links TRBV10-3 to TRBJ1-3; D may be TRBD1 (5 bases). Trimming shortened V by 3 bases and J by 3 bases, and 9 bases separated the two germline ends. CDR1 and CDR2 (germline): ENHRY, SYGVKD. The CDR3 covers 14 residues.